The 17 T cell receptor beta chains below all came from one sample that was sequenced in a study of cytomegalovirus exposure and HLA in healthy donors. PCR primers comprised 60 Vbeta and 13 Jbeta primers. The protocol was immunoSEQ multiplex PCR, while the TCRdb copy is restricted to in-frame clones and leaves out a portion. The table includes some 190,000 clones, around four fifths detected once. Material: PBMCs. These receptor sequences come from a man in his forties in good health and CMV-seropositive.

This clone has a single count. The chain carries TRBV29-1 and TRBJ1-5; TRBD1 matches at 8 bases. The J segment lost 5 bases and the V segment lost 4 bases, leaving 7 bases of the junction unmatched. The CDR3 extends over 14 amino acids. Germline V gene data show CDR1 as SQVTM and CDR2 as ANQGSEA. The DNA for the CDR3 is TGCAGCGTTGGTTCAGGGGGCGCGGATCAGCCCCAGCATTTT. Protein product: CSVGSGGADQPQHF. Variable domain in full (rest from reference TRBV29-1 and TRBJ1-5): SAVISQKPSRDICQRGTSLTIQCQVDSQVTMMFWYRQQPGQSLTLIATANQGSEATYESGFVIDKFPISRPNLTFSTLTVSNMSPEDSSIYLCSVGSGGADQPQHFGDGTRLSIL.

The chain has TRBV5-5 and TRBJ2-7; 7 bases match TRBD1. V trimming: 4 bases; J trimming: 1 base; junction bases outside the gene matches: 8. CDR3 length: 15 amino acids. Germline CDR1 SGHKS, CDR2 YYEKEE (reference sequence). The CDR3 nucleotides are TGTGCCAGCAGCACCCGACAGGGCCCATCCTACGAGCAGTACTTC. Protein sequence: CASSTRQGPSYEQYF.

A remark on this clone: At one of its ends the junction is not consistent with the germline gene, which may arise from a read error. This chain joins TRBV6-1 and TRBJ2-1, with D tentatively TRBD2 (6 bases). This CDR3 spans 13 amino acids. Germline CDR1 is MNHNS and CDR2 is SASEGT. The CDR3 reads CASREAGGNEQFF. DNA for the CDR3: TGTGCCAGCCGTGAGGCCGGGGGCAATGAGCAGTTCTTC.

The chain joins TRBV6-5 to TRBJ1-6, with 8 bases that match TRBD1. J gave up 7 bases and V 6 bases, and 5 bases lay outside the gene matches. The CDR3 runs 14 residues. Looked up from germline, CDR1 is MNHEY and CDR2 is SVGAGI. The CDR3 DNA reads as TGTGCCAGCAGCCGTACAGGGGGGAATTCACCCCTCCACTTT. Residues: CASSRTGGNSPLHF.

This clone was counted only a few times. The chain recombines TRBV5-1 with TRBJ1-1; TRBD1 matches at 7 bases. The CDR3 is made up of 13 amino acids. The V gene's germline CDR1 is SGHRS and CDR2 YFSETQ. Trimming took 4 bases from V and 5 from J; bases not matched to a gene: 5. CDR3 nucleotide sequence: TGCGCCAGCAGCCCAGGGGGTTTAACTGAAGCTTTCTTT. Its protein is CASSPGGLTEAFF.

The V call is TRBV19, the J call TRBJ2-4, with 7 bases fitting TRBD2. With V trimmed by 4 bases and J by 12 bases, 12 bases remained unmatched. CDR1 and CDR2 (germline): LNHDA, SQIVND (reference sequence). The length of the CDR3 is 14 residues. In DNA, the CDR3 is TGTGCCAGTAGTACCGGGACTACGAGTGGGAGTCAGTACTTC. It codes for CASSTGTTSGSQYF.

The chain recombines TRBV6-1 with TRBJ1-5; the D gene is possibly TRBD1 (5 bases). Germline V gene data show CDR1 as MNHNS and CDR2 as SASEGT. The CDR3 runs to 14 residues. V dropped 3 bases and J dropped 5 bases, with 11 bases sitting between them. The CDR3: CASSESGRDQPQHF. The CDR3 nucleotides are TGTGCCAGCAGTGAGTCGGGCAGGGATCAGCCCCAGCATTTT.

This clone was seen a few times. The chain joins TRBV11-2 to TRBJ2-1; D unresolved. CDR1 and CDR2 (germline): SGHAT, FQNNGV. Trimming left V 0 bases short and J 6 bases short, with 9 bases between. CDR3 length: 14 residues. CDR3 in DNA: TGTGCCAGCAGCTTAGATTCCCCTATCAATGAGCAGTTCTTC. This gives the protein CASSLDSPINEQFF.

This sequence joins TRBV5-1 and TRBJ1-2; D call uncertain. Germline CDR1 is SGHRS and CDR2 is YFSETQ. The CDR3 extends over 13 amino acids. With 2 bases removed from V and 2 bases from J, the gap between germline ends came to 7 bases. The CDR3 sequence is CASSFQANYGYTF. For the CDR3, the DNA is TGCGCCAGCAGCTTTCAGGCGAACTATGGCTACACCTTC.

The chain uses TRBV19 and TRBJ1-2; maybe TRBD1 (6 bases). The CDR3 has 14 residues. V was shortened by 10 bases and J by 0 bases, with 15 bases between the two germline ends. Germline lookup yields CDR1 LNHDA and CDR2 SQIVND (reference sequence). The CDR3 coding sequence is TGTGCCACCAAATGGGGACAATCTAACTATGGCTACACCTTC. Protein sequence: CATKWGQSNYGYTF. The whole variable domain, filled in from reference TRBV19 and TRBJ1-2, reads DGGITQSPKYLFRKEGQNVTLSCEQNLNHDAMYWYRQDPGQGLRLIYYSQIVNDFQKGDIAEGYSVSREKKESFPLTVTSAQKNPTAFYLCATKWGQSNYGYTFGSGTRLTVV.

V and J are TRBV19 and TRBJ1-1; no firm D call. The CDR3 length is 15 residues. The germline gives CDR1 LNHDA, CDR2 SQIVND (reference sequence). V was trimmed by 5 bases and J by 3 bases, leaving 16 bases between them. This chain's CDR3 is CASSSYTLGDTEAFF. DNA for the CDR3: TGTGCCAGTAGTTCGTACACCCTCGGGGACACTGAAGCTTTCTTT.

The chain employs TRBV5-6 and TRBJ2-5; 7 bases align to TRBD2. V was clipped by 1 base and J by 5 bases; unmatched bases: 5. Germline V gene sequence: CDR1 SGHDT, CDR2 YYEEEE. The CDR3 has 14 residues. The CDR3 nucleotides are TGTGCCAGCAGCTTGCTTCGGGGAGGGGAGACCCAGTACTTC. Translated: CASSLLRGGETQYF.

The rearrangement joins TRBV9 to TRBJ1-1; D gene ambiguous. Germline V gives CDR1 SGDLS, CDR2 YYNGEE. V was clipped by 0 bases and J by 1 base, with 10 bases between them. The length of the CDR3 is 15 residues. The CDR3 nucleotides read TGTGCCAGCAGCGTAGCCTCGGGGTGGAACACTGAAGCTTTCTTT. Translation: CASSVASGWNTEAFF.

V gene TRBV11-2 combines with J gene TRBJ2-1; TRBD2 matches at 11 bases. The germline CDR1 and CDR2 sequences are SGHAT and FQNNGV. The CDR3 length is 15 residues. V lost 5 bases and J lost 5; bases outside the gene matches: 5. The chain's CDR3 is CASSLSGRANNEQFF. The CDR3 DNA is TGTGCCAGCAGCCTTAGCGGGAGGGCCAACAATGAGCAGTTCTTC.

This chain links TRBV5-6 with TRBJ1-2, with TRBD1 as a possible D gene (6 bases). V lost 4 bases to trimming and J lost 2 bases, with 9 bases between them. The CDR3 extends over 13 amino acids. In germline, CDR1 is SGHDT, CDR2 YYEEEE. CDR3 nucleotide sequence: TGTGCCAGCAGCCCTGGACAGAACTATGGCTACACCTTC. This sequence encodes CASSPGQNYGYTF. The whole variable domain, filled in from reference TRBV5-6 and TRBJ1-2, reads DAGVTQSPTHLIKTRGQQVTLRCSPKSGHDTVSWYQQALGQGPQFIFQYYEEEERQRGNFPDRFSGHQFPNYSSELNVNALLLGDSALYLCASSPGQNYGYTFGSGTRLTVV.

The genes are TRBV12-5 and TRBJ2-3; D gene uncertain. Germline loops: CDR1 LGHNT, CDR2 FRNRAP. Trimming stripped 4 bases from V and 6 bases from J, with 11 bases between. The CDR3 consists of 13 residues. CDR3 DNA sequence: TGTGCTAGTGGTTCGGGTGACGTGGATACGCAGTATTTT. Protein product: CASGSGDVDTQYF. Filled out from reference TRBV12-5 and TRBJ2-3, the complete variable domain reads DARVTQTPRHKVTEMGQEVTMRCQPILGHNTVFWYRQTMMQGLELLAYFRNRAPLDDSGMPKDRFSAEMPDATLATLKIQPSEPRDSAVYFCASGSGDVDTQYFGPGTRLTVL.

The V gene is TRBV28, the J gene TRBJ1-2, with a possible D match to TRBD1 (6 bases). The CDR3 has 13 residues. Germline V gene data show CDR1 as MDHEN and CDR2 as SYDVKM. Trimming left V 7 bases short and J 8 bases short, with 17 bases between. CDR3 region: CASTAYRETGYTF. CDR3 DNA: TGTGCCAGCACCGCTTACAGGGAGACGGGCTACACCTTC.